This TCR beta chain was observed in a study of shared clonotypes between healthy human individuals. The study, taken as a whole, reports: In several donors, about 5% of naive CD4 clonotypes appeared in common. Some clonotypes were shared by all four sorted-subset donors, while others were not shared. The non-shared ones had lower generation probabilities than the shared ones.

Trimming at V came to 5 bases and at J to 3 bases, leaving 9 bases not matched to a gene. This CDR3 region has 15 residues. Per the germline V gene, CDR1 is SGHTA and CDR2 is FQGNSA. A remark on this clone: The antigen is not known.

Deep-level running was used for the assay. Measured with immunoSEQ multiplex PCR; TCRdb has only the in-frame clones, and not every one. This table has about 1.5 million clones, roughly 96% appearing once. A CD45RA-negative memory subset and a CD45RA+ naive subset were separated from the CD4+ cells. Sequencing was carried out using naive CD4+ T cells sorted from blood. Documented subset: CD45RA+ positively selected. The TCR sequence derives from a man under 40 in good health. The chain joins TRBV7-2 to TRBJ1-1; 7 nucleotides agree with TRBD1. In DNA form, the CDR3 reads TGTGCCAGCAGCCAACACCCTCAGGGGGACACTGAAGCTTTCTTT. It codes for CASSQHPQGDTEAFF.